This T cell receptor (beta chain) was obtained from a study of Graves' ophthalmopathy and Graves' hyperthyroidism. Regarding the study as a whole: The model reached 70.59% sensitivity and roughly 72% specificity for predicting ophthalmopathy progression. Appearing in blood as well were most expanded thyroid clonotypes above 0.001 frequency.

This clonotype was observed at least ten times. Its antigen is unknown. Each hyperthyroidism patient was newly diagnosed, with under 2 months' duration, and aged 18 to 65. The evidence that diagnosis relied on was clinical symptoms, serum thyroxine, TRAb, thyroid ultrasound and orbital computed tomography. There are 14 residues in the CDR3. The ends were cut back, 5 bases at V and 3 bases at J, with 17 bases in the middle. Germline V lookup: CDR1 DFQATT, CDR2 SNEGSKA (reference sequence). Amplification targeted the TCR beta CDR3 regions, with RNA transcripts as the source material. An opening RT-PCR round employed HTBI primers and preceded a second-round multiplex PCR. A single record per CDR3 protein comes from TCRdb applying MiXCR to the multiplex PCR reads. This table holds 1 million to 1.3 million distinct CDR3 sequences, 35% to 40% found once.

This sequence was found in an adult man with Graves' hyperthyroidism. V and J are TRBV20-1 and TRBJ2-7; a weak D match, TRBD1 (6 bases). The sequencing sample was made of peripheral blood or thyroid tissue (not recorded which). CDR3: CSADHRTEGYEQYF. The CDR3 DNA reads as TGCAGTGCTGACCACCGGACAGAGGGCTACGAGCAGTACTTC.